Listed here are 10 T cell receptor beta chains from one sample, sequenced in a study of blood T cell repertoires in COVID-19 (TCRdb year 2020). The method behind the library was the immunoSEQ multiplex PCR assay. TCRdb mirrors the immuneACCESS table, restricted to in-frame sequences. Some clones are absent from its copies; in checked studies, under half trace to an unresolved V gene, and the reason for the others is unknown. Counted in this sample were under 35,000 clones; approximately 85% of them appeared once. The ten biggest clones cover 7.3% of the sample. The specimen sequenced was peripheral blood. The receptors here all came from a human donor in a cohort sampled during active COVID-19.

CDR3 bases: TGTGCCAGCAGCCAACTATCGGGACTGTACTCTGGAAACACCATATATTTT. This sequence encodes CASSQLSGLYSGNTIYF. The V and J genes are TRBV14 and TRBJ1-3; maybe TRBD1 (5 bases). Germline-derived CDR1 and CDR2 are SGHDN and FVKESK. This CDR3 contains 17 residues. V was cut by 2 bases and J by 0 bases, with 14 bases left in between.

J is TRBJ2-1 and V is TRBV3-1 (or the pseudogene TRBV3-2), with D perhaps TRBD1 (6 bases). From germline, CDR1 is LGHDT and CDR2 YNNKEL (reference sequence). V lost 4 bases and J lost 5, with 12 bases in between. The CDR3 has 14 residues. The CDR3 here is CASSLHGGDNEQFF. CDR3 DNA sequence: TGTGCCAGCAGCCTGCATGGGGGCGACAATGAGCAGTTCTTC.

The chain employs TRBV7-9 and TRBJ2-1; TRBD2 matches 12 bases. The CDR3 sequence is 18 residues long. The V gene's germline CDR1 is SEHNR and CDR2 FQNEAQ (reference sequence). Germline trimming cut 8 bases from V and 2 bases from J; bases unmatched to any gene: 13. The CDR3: CASGPGLAGLGPYNEQFF. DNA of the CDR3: TGTGCCAGCGGACCGGGACTAGCGGGTCTGGGCCCCTACAATGAGCAGTTCTTC.

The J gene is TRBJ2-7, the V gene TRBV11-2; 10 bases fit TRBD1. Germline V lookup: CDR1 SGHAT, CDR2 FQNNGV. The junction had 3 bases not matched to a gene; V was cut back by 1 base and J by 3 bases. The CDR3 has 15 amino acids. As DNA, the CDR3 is TGTGCCAGCAGCTTAGGGACAGGGGGATACTACGAGCAGTACTTC. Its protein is CASSLGTGGYYEQYF.

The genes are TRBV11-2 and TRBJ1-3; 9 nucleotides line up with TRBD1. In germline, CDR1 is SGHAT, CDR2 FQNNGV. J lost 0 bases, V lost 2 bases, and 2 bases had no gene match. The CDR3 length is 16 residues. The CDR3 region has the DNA TGTGCCAGCAGCTTATGGGACAGGGACTCTGGAAACACCATATATTTT. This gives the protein CASSLWDRDSGNTIYF.

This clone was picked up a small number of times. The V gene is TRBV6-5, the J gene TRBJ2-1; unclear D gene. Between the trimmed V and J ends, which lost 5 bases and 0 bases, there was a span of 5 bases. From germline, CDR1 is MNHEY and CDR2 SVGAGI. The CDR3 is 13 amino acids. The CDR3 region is CASSTHSYNEQFF. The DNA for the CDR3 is TGTGCCAGCAGTACACACTCCTACAATGAGCAGTTCTTC.

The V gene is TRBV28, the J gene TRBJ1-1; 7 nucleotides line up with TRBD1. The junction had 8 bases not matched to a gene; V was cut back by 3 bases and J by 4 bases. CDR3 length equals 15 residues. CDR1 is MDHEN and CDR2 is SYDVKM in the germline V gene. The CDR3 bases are TGTGCCAGCAGTTTCTCTGGCAGGGGGAGCACTGAAGCTTTCTTT. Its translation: CASSFSGRGSTEAFF.

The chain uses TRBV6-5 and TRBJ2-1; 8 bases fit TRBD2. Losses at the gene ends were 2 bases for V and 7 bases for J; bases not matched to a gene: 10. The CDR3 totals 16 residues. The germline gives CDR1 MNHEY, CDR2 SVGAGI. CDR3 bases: TGTGCCAGCAGTTACCGGGAGGGGACTGCTCTTAATGAGCAGTTCTTC. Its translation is CASSYREGTALNEQFF.

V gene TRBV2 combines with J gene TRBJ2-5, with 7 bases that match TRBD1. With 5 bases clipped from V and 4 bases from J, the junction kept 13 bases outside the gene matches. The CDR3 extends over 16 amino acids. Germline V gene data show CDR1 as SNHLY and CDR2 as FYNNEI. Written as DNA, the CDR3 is TGTGCCAGCAGTACCCGACAGGGTATGGTCCGAGAGACCCAGTACTTC. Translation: CASSTRQGMVRETQYF.

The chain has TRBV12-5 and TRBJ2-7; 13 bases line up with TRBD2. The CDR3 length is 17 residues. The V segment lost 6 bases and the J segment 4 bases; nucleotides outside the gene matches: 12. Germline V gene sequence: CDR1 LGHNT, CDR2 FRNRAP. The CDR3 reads CASGPGTSGTGGYEQYF. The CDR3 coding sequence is TGTGCTAGTGGCCCCGGGACTAGCGGGACGGGCGGTTACGAGCAGTACTTC.